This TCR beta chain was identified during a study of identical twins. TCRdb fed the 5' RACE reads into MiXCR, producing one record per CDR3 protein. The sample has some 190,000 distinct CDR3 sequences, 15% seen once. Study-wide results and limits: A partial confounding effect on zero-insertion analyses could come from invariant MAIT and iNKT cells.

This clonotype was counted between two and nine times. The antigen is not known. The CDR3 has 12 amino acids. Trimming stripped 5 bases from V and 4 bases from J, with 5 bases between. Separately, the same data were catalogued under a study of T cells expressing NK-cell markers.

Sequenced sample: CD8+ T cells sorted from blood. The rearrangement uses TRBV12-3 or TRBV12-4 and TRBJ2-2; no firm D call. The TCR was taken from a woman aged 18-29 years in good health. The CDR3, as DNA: TGTGCCAGCAGTCTAATCACCGGGGAGCTGTTTTTT. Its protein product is CASSLITGELFF.